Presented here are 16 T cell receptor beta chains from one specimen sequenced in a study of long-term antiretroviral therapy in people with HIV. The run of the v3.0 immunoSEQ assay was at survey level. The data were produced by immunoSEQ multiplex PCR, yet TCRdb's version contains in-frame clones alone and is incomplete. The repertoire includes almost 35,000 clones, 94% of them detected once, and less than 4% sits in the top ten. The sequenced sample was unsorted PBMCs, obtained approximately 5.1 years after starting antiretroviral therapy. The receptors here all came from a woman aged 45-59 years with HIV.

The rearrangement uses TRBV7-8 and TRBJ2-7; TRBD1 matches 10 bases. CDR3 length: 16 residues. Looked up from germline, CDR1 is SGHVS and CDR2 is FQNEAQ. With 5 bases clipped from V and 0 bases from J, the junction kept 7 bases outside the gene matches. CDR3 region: CASSIYRDRGSYEQYF. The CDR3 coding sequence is TGTGCCAGCAGCATCTACCGGGACAGGGGCTCCTACGAGCAGTACTTC.

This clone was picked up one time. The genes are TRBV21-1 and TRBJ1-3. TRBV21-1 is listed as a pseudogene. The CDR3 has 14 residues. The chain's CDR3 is CASGGGSSGNTIYF. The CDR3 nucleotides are TGTGCCAGCGGGGGGGGCAGCTCTGGAAACACCATATATTTT.

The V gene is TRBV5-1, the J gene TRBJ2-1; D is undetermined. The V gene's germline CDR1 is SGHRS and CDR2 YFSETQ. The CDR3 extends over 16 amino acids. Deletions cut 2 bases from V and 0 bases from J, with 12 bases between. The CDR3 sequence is CASSFLPGHSYNEQFF. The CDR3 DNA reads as TGCGCCAGCAGCTTTTTGCCTGGTCACTCCTACAATGAGCAGTTCTTC. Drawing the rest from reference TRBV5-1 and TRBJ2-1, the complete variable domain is KAGVTQTPRYLIKTRGQQVTLSCSPISGHRSVSWYQQTPGQGLQFLFEYFSETQRNKGNFPGRFSGRQFSNSRSEMNVSTLELGDSALYLCASSFLPGHSYNEQFFGPGTRLTVL.

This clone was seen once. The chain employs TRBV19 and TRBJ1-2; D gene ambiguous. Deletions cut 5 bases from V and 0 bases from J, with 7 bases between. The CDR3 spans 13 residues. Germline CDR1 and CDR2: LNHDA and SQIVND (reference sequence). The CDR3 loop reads CASSDTSNYGYTF. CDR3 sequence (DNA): TGTGCCAGTAGTGACACTTCTAACTATGGCTACACCTTC.

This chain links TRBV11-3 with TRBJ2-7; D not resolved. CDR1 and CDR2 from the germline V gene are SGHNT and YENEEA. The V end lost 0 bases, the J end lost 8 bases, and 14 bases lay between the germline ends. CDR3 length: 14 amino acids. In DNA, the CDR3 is TGTGCCAGCAGCTTAGATCTCCGGACGCCCAAGCAGTACTTC. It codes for CASSLDLRTPKQYF.

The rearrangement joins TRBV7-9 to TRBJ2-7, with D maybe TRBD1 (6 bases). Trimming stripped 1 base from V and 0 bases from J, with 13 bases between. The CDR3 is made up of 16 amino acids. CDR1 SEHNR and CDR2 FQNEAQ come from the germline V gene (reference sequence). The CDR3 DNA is TGTGCCAGCAGCTTAGGCTCGGGACACGGCTCCTACGAGCAGTACTTC. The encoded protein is CASSLGSGHGSYEQYF.

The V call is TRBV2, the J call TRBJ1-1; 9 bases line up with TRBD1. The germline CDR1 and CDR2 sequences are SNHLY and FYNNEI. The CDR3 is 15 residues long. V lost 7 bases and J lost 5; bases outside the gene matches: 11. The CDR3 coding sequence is TGTGCCAGCACGTCAAACAGGGGGCGCGTGACTGAAGCTTTCTTT. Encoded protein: CASTSNRGRVTEAFF.

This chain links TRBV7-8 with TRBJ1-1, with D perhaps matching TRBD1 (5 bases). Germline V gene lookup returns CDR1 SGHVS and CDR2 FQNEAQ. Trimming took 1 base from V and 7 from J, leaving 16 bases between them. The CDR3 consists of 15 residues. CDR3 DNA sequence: TGTGCCAGCAGCTTAGGAACGGGGCAGGGTGGTGAAGCTTTCTTT. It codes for CASSLGTGQGGEAFF.

The CDR3 sequence is CASRLGGLGETQYF. CDR3 DNA sequence: TGTGCAAGTCGCTTAGGGGGGCTGGGGGAGACCCAGTACTTC. The rearrangement links TRBV12-2 to TRBJ2-5; no DNA check was done on the table's D call, TRBD1. TRBV12-2 is an annotated pseudogene. The CDR3 consists of 14 residues.

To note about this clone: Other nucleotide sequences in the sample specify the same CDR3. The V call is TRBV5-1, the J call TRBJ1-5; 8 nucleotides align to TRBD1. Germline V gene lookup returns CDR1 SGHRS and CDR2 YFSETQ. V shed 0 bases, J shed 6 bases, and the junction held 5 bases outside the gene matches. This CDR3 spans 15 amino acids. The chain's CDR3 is CASSLAGGAGQPQHF. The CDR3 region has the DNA TGCGCCAGCAGCTTGGCAGGGGGCGCGGGTCAGCCCCAGCATTTT.

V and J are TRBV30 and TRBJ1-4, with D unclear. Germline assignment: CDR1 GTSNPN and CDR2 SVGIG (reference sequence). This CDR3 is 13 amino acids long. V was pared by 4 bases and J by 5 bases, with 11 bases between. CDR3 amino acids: CAWTARANEKLFF. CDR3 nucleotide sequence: TGTGCCTGGACCGCTAGGGCCAATGAAAAACTGTTTTTT.

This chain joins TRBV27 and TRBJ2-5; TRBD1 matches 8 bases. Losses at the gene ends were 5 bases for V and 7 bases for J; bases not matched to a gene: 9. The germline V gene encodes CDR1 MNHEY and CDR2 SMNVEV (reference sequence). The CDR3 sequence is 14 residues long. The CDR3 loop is CASSAGQGRATQYF. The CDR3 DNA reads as TGTGCCAGCAGTGCAGGACAGGGTAGAGCGACCCAGTACTTC.

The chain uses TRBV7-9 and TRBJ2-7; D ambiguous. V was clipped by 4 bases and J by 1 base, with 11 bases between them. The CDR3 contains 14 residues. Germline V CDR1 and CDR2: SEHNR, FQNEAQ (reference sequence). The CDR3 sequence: CASSYDGNSYEQYF. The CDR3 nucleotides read TGTGCCAGCAGCTACGACGGAAATTCCTACGAGCAGTACTTC.

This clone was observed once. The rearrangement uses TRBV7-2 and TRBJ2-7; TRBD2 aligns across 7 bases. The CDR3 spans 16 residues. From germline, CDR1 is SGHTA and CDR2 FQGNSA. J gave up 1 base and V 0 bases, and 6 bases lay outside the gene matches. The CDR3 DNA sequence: TGTGCCAGCAGCTTAGCGGGAGGGTTCTCTTCCTACGAGCAGTACTTC. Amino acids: CASSLAGGFSSYEQYF. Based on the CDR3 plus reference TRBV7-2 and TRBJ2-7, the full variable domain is GAGVSQSPSNKVTEKGKDVELRCDPISGHTALYWYRQSLGQGLEFLIYFQGNSAPDKSGLPSDRFSAERTGGSVSTLTIQRTQQEDSAVYLCASSLAGGFSSYEQYFGPGTRLTVT.

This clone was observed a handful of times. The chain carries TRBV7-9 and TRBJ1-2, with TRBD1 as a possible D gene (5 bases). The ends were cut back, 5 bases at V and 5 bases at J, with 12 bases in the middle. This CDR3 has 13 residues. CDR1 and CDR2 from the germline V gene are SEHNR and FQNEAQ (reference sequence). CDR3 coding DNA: TGTGCCAGCAGCCGTCCAGGGAGGTATGGCTACACCTTC. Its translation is CASSRPGRYGYTF.

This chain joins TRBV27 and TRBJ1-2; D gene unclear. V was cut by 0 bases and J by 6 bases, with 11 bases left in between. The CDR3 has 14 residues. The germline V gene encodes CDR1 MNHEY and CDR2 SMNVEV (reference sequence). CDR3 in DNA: TGTGCCAGCAGTTTATCGGTTGCCCCCGATGGCTACACCTTC. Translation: CASSLSVAPDGYTF.